These 18 T cell receptor beta chains were sequenced from one sample in a study of cytomegalovirus exposure and HLA in healthy donors. 13 Jbeta primers and 60 Vbeta primers were used for the PCR. The data were produced by immunoSEQ multiplex PCR, yet TCRdb's version contains in-frame clones alone and is incomplete. The sample contains around 110,000 clones, roughly three quarters of which appear only once. Source material: PBMCs. Receptors originate from a woman younger than 35 in good health and CMV-seronegative.

This chain links TRBV10-2 with TRBJ2-7; tentative D call: TRBD1 (6 bases). Germline V gene lookup returns CDR1 WSHSY and CDR2 SAAADI. Trimming took 1 base from V and 4 from J, leaving 11 bases between them. The CDR3 is 14 amino acids. CDR3 loop: CASSEWGRGYEQYF. In DNA form, the CDR3 reads TGCGCCAGCAGTGAGTGGGGGCGCGGGTACGAGCAGTACTTC.

The chain has TRBV29-1 and TRBJ2-3; D is uncertain. The CDR3 length is 14 residues. Between the trimmed V and J ends, which lost 8 bases and 2 bases, there was a span of 17 bases. CDR1 SQVTM and CDR2 ANQGSEA come from the germline V gene. CDR3 sequence (DNA): TGCAGCTGCGCGCGTCAACCCCCCACAGATACGCAGTATTTT. Its translation: CSCARQPPTDTQYF.

There are a few counts of this clone. The chain recombines TRBV5-4 with TRBJ1-2; the D gene is possibly TRBD1 (5 bases). CDR3 size: 16 residues. Trimming stripped 2 bases from V and 0 bases from J, with 14 bases between. Looked up from germline, CDR1 is SGHNT and CDR2 is YYREEE (reference sequence). CDR3 loop: CASSLARTPSNYGYTF. CDR3 nucleotide sequence: TGTGCCAGCAGCTTAGCTAGGACACCTTCTAACTATGGCTACACCTTC.

This chain links TRBV4-1 with TRBJ2-2; D is perhaps TRBD1 (6 bases). CDR1 and CDR2 (germline): MGHRA, YSYEKL. The V and J ends lost 1 base and 2 bases respectively, with 26 bases between them. The CDR3 consists of 21 residues. The chain's CDR3 is CASSQARDTSYSPDNTGELFF. The CDR3 nucleotides read TGCGCCAGCAGCCAAGCCCGGGACACCAGTTATTCCCCCGATAACACCGGGGAGCTGTTTTTT.

The chain employs TRBV10-3 and TRBJ1-1; D uncertain. V lost 4 bases and J lost 7, with 13 bases in between. This CDR3 has 13 residues. CDR1 and CDR2 (germline): ENHRY, SYGVKD. CDR3 DNA sequence: TGTGCCATCAGTGGGGAGAAAACAAGTGAAGCTTTCTTT. Its translation is CAISGEKTSEAFF.

The chain's CDR3 is CASSYSGAGNTGELFF. Written as DNA, the CDR3 is TGTGCCAGCAGTTACTCAGGGGCAGGGAACACCGGGGAGCTGTTTTTT. The V call is TRBV6-5, the J call TRBJ2-2, with D tentatively TRBD1 (5 bases). This CDR3 comprises 16 residues. Germline V gene data show CDR1 as MNHEY and CDR2 as SVGAGI. The germline V and J ends were trimmed by 0 bases and 1 base, with 9 bases remaining between them.

V and J are TRBV29-1 and TRBJ1-3; no clear D. Germline V gene sequence: CDR1 SQVTM, CDR2 ANQGSEA. Trimming removed 6 bases at V and 4 bases at J, with 16 bases between. The CDR3 is 14 amino acids. CDR3 nucleotides: TGCAGCGTCCGCCCGGGTGGCTCCGGAAACACCATATATTTT. Its protein product is CSVRPGGSGNTIYF.

This chain joins TRBV15 and TRBJ1-2; possibly TRBD1 for D (5 bases). CDR1 LNHNV and CDR2 YYDKDF come from the germline V gene (reference sequence). CDR3 length: 15 residues. Trimming cost V 0 bases and J 1 base, with 9 bases left between them. CDR3 nucleotide sequence: TGTGCCACCAGCAGAGACAGGGCGGATAACTATGGCTACACCTTC. Its translation: CATSRDRADNYGYTF.

This chain links TRBV13 with TRBJ1-2; TRBD1 matches at 8 bases. The junction had 12 bases not matched to a gene; V was cut back by 5 bases and J by 4 bases. The germline gives CDR1 PRHDT, CDR2 FYEKMQ (reference sequence). This CDR3 spans 16 amino acids. CDR3 loop: CASSPVTGAKTYGYTF. Written as DNA, the CDR3 is TGTGCCAGCAGCCCCGTGACAGGGGCAAAAACCTATGGCTACACCTTC.

The CDR3 sequence is CASSAGLAGADTQYF. DNA for the CDR3: TGTGCCAGCAGCGCGGGACTAGCGGGGGCTGATACGCAGTATTTT. The genes are TRBV9 and TRBJ2-3, with TRBD2 identical over 14 bases. With 3 bases clipped from V and 6 bases from J, the junction kept 3 bases outside the gene matches. This CDR3 is 15 amino acids long. Looked up from germline, CDR1 is SGDLS and CDR2 is YYNGEE.

The rearrangement uses TRBV11-2 and TRBJ2-7, with D perhaps matching TRBD2 (5 bases). The germline V gene has CDR1 SGHAT and CDR2 FQNNGV. V lost 0 bases and J lost 5, with 14 bases in between. This CDR3 comprises 15 residues. Written as DNA, the CDR3 is TGTGCCAGCAGCTTAGATTCCACTAGAATCCACGAGCAGTACTTC. Translation: CASSLDSTRIHEQYF.

The rearrangement links TRBV9 to TRBJ1-5; D call uncertain. The CDR3 runs 14 residues. Trimming left V 0 bases short and J 3 bases short, with 7 bases between. Germline CDR1 and CDR2: SGDLS and YYNGEE. The CDR3 sequence: CASSVAGINQPQHF. The DNA for the CDR3 is TGTGCCAGCAGCGTAGCGGGGATCAATCAGCCCCAGCATTTT.

On this clone: Other DNA sequences from this sample encode an identical CDR3 as well. The chain has TRBV6-6 and TRBJ1-1; D gene ambiguous. From germline, CDR1 is MNHNY and CDR2 SVGAGI (reference sequence). This CDR3 spans 14 amino acids. Between the trimmed V and J ends, which lost 0 bases and 0 bases, there was a span of 5 bases. The CDR3 bases are TGTGCCAGCAGTTACTCGGAGCTGAACACTGAAGCTTTCTTT. Its protein is CASSYSELNTEAFF.

The gene calls are TRBV19 and TRBJ1-5, with D possibly matching TRBD1 (6 bases). This CDR3 region has 12 residues. The V and J ends lost 5 bases and 9 bases respectively, with 11 bases between them. The V gene's germline CDR1 is LNHDA and CDR2 SQIVND (reference sequence). CDR3 amino acids: CASSQGLGPQHF. CDR3 nucleotides: TGTGCCAGTAGTCAGGGGCTGGGGCCCCAGCATTTT.

The V and J genes are TRBV7-9 and TRBJ1-6; 9 bases are a match to TRBD1. The CDR3 is 14 amino acids. Trimming removed 4 bases from V and 6 bases from J; junction bases left unmatched: 1. Per the germline V gene, CDR1 is SEHNR and CDR2 is FQNEAQ (reference sequence). CDR3 sequence (DNA): TGTGCCAGCAGCTGGGGACAGGGTAATTCACCCCTCCACTTT. Encoded protein: CASSWGQGNSPLHF.

This rearrangement joins TRBV7-2 to TRBJ2-3; a weak D match, TRBD1 (5 bases). Between the trimmed V and J ends, which lost 5 bases and 7 bases, there was a span of 13 bases. The CDR3 is 13 residues long. The germline gives CDR1 SGHTA, CDR2 FQGNSA. The CDR3 spells CASSILQAYTQYF. The CDR3 bases are TGTGCCAGCAGCATTTTACAGGCCTATACGCAGTATTTT.

The rearrangement uses TRBV5-6 and TRBJ2-5; no definite D call. This CDR3 contains 13 residues. Trimming stripped 0 bases from V and 5 bases from J, with 8 bases between. Germline V gene lookup returns CDR1 SGHDT and CDR2 YYEEEE. DNA for the CDR3: TGTGCCAGCAGCTTGGATTGGGCGGAGACCCAGTACTTC. Translation gives CASSLDWAETQYF.

V is TRBV6-1 and J is TRBJ1-1, with 7 bases lining up with TRBD1. This CDR3 region has 15 residues. The V gene's germline CDR1 is MNHNS and CDR2 SASEGT. Trimming removed 2 bases from V and 3 bases from J; junction bases left unmatched: 6. The CDR3 reads CASSERAGGYTEAFF. CDR3 nucleotides: TGTGCCAGCAGTGAACGTGCAGGGGGGTACACTGAAGCTTTCTTT.